The sequence of this T cell receptor (beta chain) was determined in a study of PD-L1 blockade in urothelial cancer. Overall study context: Enrolled patients had been treated previously with 0 to 3 chemotherapy regimens.

Per germline, CDR1 SGHRS and CDR2 YFSETQ. V lost 4 bases, J lost 5 bases, and 4 bases stayed unmatched. The CDR3 is 14 residues long. The time point here: pretreatment peripheral blood. Synthetic TCR analog templates were spiked into all PCRs individually. The assay was immunoSEQ multiplex PCR, and TCRdb's table has in-frame clones only and misses some. The table includes about 95,000 clones, around 86% detected once. The V call is TRBV5-1, the J call TRBJ2-1; 9 nucleotides line up with TRBD2. The source was PBMCs, collected around atezolizumab (anti-PD-L1) treatment. The sequence came from a man aged 55 to 69 with urothelial cancer. The CDR3, as DNA: TGCGCCAGCAGCCCACTAGCGGGCAACAATGAGCAGTTCTTC. Its protein is CASSPLAGNNEQFF.